These 7 T cell receptor beta chains share one sample of origin, sequenced in a study of OX40 agonist ivuxolimab in advanced cancers. Method: immunoSEQ multiplex PCR; TCRdb's copy keeps in-frame clones and lacks some. The sample records fewer than 60,000 clones, more than 75% being singletons. The sample consisted of CD4+ or CD8+ T cells sorted from blood, taken in a trial of the OX40 agonist ivuxolimab. The receptors were sampled from an adult with an advanced solid tumor such as melanoma, head and neck, liver or kidney cancer.

CDR3 in amino acids: CASSSADSGQVLLWGTEAFF. As DNA, the CDR3 is TGTGCCAGCAGCTCAGCGGACTCGGGACAGGTTCTACTCTGGGGCACTGAAGCTTTCTTT. The V gene is TRBV7-2, the J gene TRBJ1-1; 8 positions match TRBD1. V trimming: 4 bases; J trimming: 4 bases; junction bases outside the gene matches: 23. CDR1 and CDR2 from the germline V gene are SGHTA and FQGNSA. The CDR3 is made up of 20 amino acids.

The chain carries TRBV5-1 and TRBJ2-5; 7 positions agree with TRBD2. CDR3 length: 14 amino acids. Germline lookup yields CDR1 SGHRS and CDR2 YFSETQ. J lost 7 bases, V lost 4 bases, and 10 bases had no gene match. DNA of the CDR3: TGCGCCAGCAGCCGCGAGGCGGGAGTGGTGACCCAGTACTTC. Translated: CASSREAGVVTQYF.

The chain is built from TRBV5-1 and TRBJ2-7; D gene ambiguous. Germline CDR1 is SGHRS and CDR2 is YFSETQ. CDR3 length: 14 residues. Trimming stripped 3 bases from V and 6 bases from J, with 16 bases between. The chain's CDR3 is CASSWNLEGGEQYF. The CDR3 DNA follows: TGCGCCAGCAGCTGGAACCTGGAAGGCGGCGAGCAGTACTTC.

The chain recombines TRBV7-3 with TRBJ1-1; D gene ambiguous. There are 15 residues in the CDR3. The germline V and J ends were trimmed by 2 bases and 1 base, with 11 bases remaining between them. Per germline, CDR1 SGHTA and CDR2 FQGTGA. The CDR3 DNA follows: TGTGCCAGCAGCTTATATGGGGTAGAGAACACTGAAGCTTTCTTT. Translation: CASSLYGVENTEAFF.

The CDR3 region is CATSQSRTGVRSGANVLTF. The CDR3 nucleotides read TGTGCCACCTCTCAGTCCCGGACAGGGGTACGGTCTGGGGCCAACGTCCTGACTTTC. The rearrangement links TRBV21-1 to TRBJ2-6; TRBD1, as called in the table, went unchecked against the DNA. TRBV21-1 is assigned pseudogene status. The length of the CDR3 is 19 residues.

This clone has just one count. The chain couples TRBV18 to TRBJ1-4, with 8 nucleotides matching TRBD1. The CDR3 totals 13 residues. V was pared by 8 bases and J by 4 bases, with 3 bases of the junction left unmatched. Germline V gives CDR1 KGHSH, CDR2 LQKENI. The CDR3 spells CASTDRVNEKLFF. The DNA for the CDR3 is TGTGCCAGCACGGACAGGGTTAATGAAAAACTGTTTTTT.

V and J are TRBV28 and TRBJ2-7; D possibly uses TRBD1 or TRBD2 (7 bases each). Germline V gene data show CDR1 as MDHEN and CDR2 as SYDVKM. The CDR3 covers 14 residues. V was trimmed by 4 bases and J by 4 bases, leaving 14 bases between them. CDR3 residues: CASSSGGVSYEQYF. The CDR3 nucleotides read TGTGCCAGCAGTTCAGGGGGGGTGTCATACGAGCAGTACTTC. Together with reference TRBV28 and TRBJ2-7, the CDR3 gives the full variable domain: DVKVTQSSRYLVKRTGEKVFLECVQDMDHENMFWYRQDPGLGLRLIYFSYDVKMKEKGDIPEGYSVSREKKERFSLILESASTNQTSMYLCASSSGGVSYEQYFGPGTRLTVT.